The subject of this entry is one T cell receptor (beta chain). What it recognizes is unknown. The assay was run at survey level. Clones were read by immunoSEQ multiplex PCR, and TCRdb kept only the in-frame ones, dropping some. The sample contains fewer than 7,500 clones, roughly 73% of which appear only once. The CDR3 runs to 19 residues. The V and J ends lost 2 bases and 0 bases, in that order; junction bases with no gene match: 12. Germline V gene data show CDR1 as SGHTA and CDR2 as FQGNSA. This record belongs to a study of STAT5B mutations in CD4+ large granular lymphocyte leukemia. Study outcomes and limitations: Top patient clones used TRBV06 genes more often: 8/27 versus 2/35 in controls. No patients shared main leukemic clonotypes, though around 24% appeared at low frequency elsewhere. Patient CD4-sorted repertoires looked more clonal than healthy CD4+ repertoires, even without putative leukemic clones.

This TCR came from a man older than 75 with CD4+ T-cell large granular lymphocyte leukemia. This rearrangement joins TRBV7-2 to TRBJ2-2, with TRBD1 matching over 7 bases. The sample consisted of PBMCs. CDR3 DNA: TGTGCCAGCAGCTTATCCCCTGACAGGGTAAGTACGAACACCGGGGAGCTGTTTTTT. Its protein product is CASSLSPDRVSTNTGELFF.